The 11 T cell receptor beta chains below were found in one sample sequenced in a study of CD8+ T cells in alopecia areata. The treatment: oral pan-JAK inhibitor, 5-10 mg twice daily. Investigators isolated RNA and reverse transcribed it into cDNA to act as the sequencing template. Here immunoSEQ multiplex PCR was the method, and the copy in TCRdb shows in-frame clones only, minus some. The table includes over 80,000 clones, 44% detected once. Source: CD8+ T cells sorted from blood, taken at week 24, from a patient treated with tofacitinib. The receptor source for this set is a human donor with alopecia areata.

There are a few counts of this clone. The rearrangement joins TRBV6-1 to TRBJ2-7; D gene ambiguous. The CDR3 sequence is 11 residues long. Germline-derived CDR1 and CDR2 are MNHNS and SASEGT. V lost 6 bases to trimming and J lost 5 bases, with 8 bases between them. The CDR3 loop is CASSRTNEQYF. The CDR3 DNA sequence: TGTGCCAGCAGCAGGACGAACGAGCAGTACTTC.

The chain couples TRBV9 to TRBJ2-1; 7 bases line up with TRBD2. The germline CDR1 and CDR2 sequences are SGDLS and YYNGEE. The junction had 3 bases not matched to a gene; V was cut back by 3 bases and J by 6 bases. This CDR3 contains 13 residues. The CDR3 DNA follows: TGTGCCAGCAGCGCTACTAGCGCCAATGAGCAGTTCTTC. Its translation is CASSATSANEQFF.

V is TRBV6-1 and J is TRBJ1-5; 7 positions match TRBD1. The J segment lost 5 bases and the V segment lost 2 bases, leaving 6 bases of the junction unmatched. The CDR3 covers 15 residues. Germline assignment: CDR1 MNHNS and CDR2 SASEGT. CDR3 region: CASSEWQGGHQPQHF. The DNA for the CDR3 is TGTGCCAGCAGTGAATGGCAGGGGGGACATCAGCCCCAGCATTTT.

The gene calls are TRBV27 and TRBJ2-7; maybe TRBD1 (6 bases). This CDR3 has 14 amino acids. The germline V gene has CDR1 MNHEY and CDR2 SMNVEV (reference sequence). Trimming pared 5 bases from V and 0 bases from J, leaving 11 bases between. CDR3 amino acids: CASSAGTSSYEQYF. The DNA for the CDR3 is TGTGCCAGCAGTGCCGGGACATCCTCCTACGAGCAGTACTTC.

This chain connects TRBV2 to TRBJ2-7; D not certain. Deletions cut 3 bases from V and 4 bases from J, with 7 bases between. This CDR3 has 12 amino acids. Germline V gene data show CDR1 as SNHLY and CDR2 as FYNNEI. The CDR3 bases are TGTGCCAGCAGTGACCCCCAATACGAGCAGTACTTC. Amino acid sequence: CASSDPQYEQYF.

This clone was recorded a few times. This sequence joins TRBV10-3 and TRBJ2-5; D perhaps matches TRBD1 (5 bases). V was clipped by 3 bases and J by 3 bases, with 8 bases between them. The CDR3 sequence is 13 residues long. Germline V CDR1 and CDR2: ENHRY, SYGVKD. DNA for the CDR3: TGTGCCATCAGTGAAGGGGCTGAAGAGACCCAGTACTTC. Its translation is CAISEGAEETQYF.

The chain couples TRBV9 to TRBJ2-1; TRBD2 agrees at 10 bases. CDR3 size: 15 residues. V was pared by 4 bases and J by 0 bases, with 1 base of the junction left unmatched. Germline assignment: CDR1 SGDLS and CDR2 YYNGEE. The CDR3 DNA sequence: TGTGCCAGCAGCCCTAGCGGGAGCTCCTACAATGAGCAGTTCTTC. Translation gives CASSPSGSSYNEQFF.

The chain employs TRBV12-5 and TRBJ2-6; D not resolved. There are 19 residues in the CDR3. V lost 0 bases and J lost 0, with 15 bases in between. Germline-derived CDR1 and CDR2 are LGHNT and FRNRAP. Here the CDR3 DNA reads TGTGCTAGTGGTTTGGTGGGCCAGGCCGAAAGCTCTGGGGCCAACGTCCTGACTTTC. This gives the protein CASGLVGQAESSGANVLTF.

The sample holds one count of this clone. The chain's CDR3 is CSVGGQAAGTDTQYF. In DNA, the CDR3 is TGCAGCGTTGGTGGGCAGGCTGCTGGCACAGATACGCAGTATTTT. The rearrangement uses TRBV29-1 and TRBJ2-3; D gene unclear. Looked up from germline, CDR1 is SQVTM and CDR2 is ANQGSEA. Trimming left V 4 bases short and J 1 base short, with 15 bases between. The length of the CDR3 is 15 residues.

Concerning this clone: With only one base between it and a far larger clone, this is likely a read error. The chain joins TRBV4-2 to TRBJ2-1; a weak D match, TRBD2 (5 bases). CDR1 is LGHNA and CDR2 is YNFKEQ in the germline V gene. The CDR3 is made up of 15 amino acids. The V end was cut by 0 bases, the J end by 6 bases, with 12 bases between. In nucleotides, the CDR3 is TGTGCCAGCAGCCAAGAAGGAGGCGCGGGCAATGAGCAGTTCTTC. Protein: CASSQEGGAGNEQFF.

CDR3 in DNA: TGTGCCAGCAGCTCAAATCCGGGACGGGGCTCCTACGAGCAGTACTTC. It translates to CASSSNPGRGSYEQYF. The V call is TRBV11-2, the J call TRBJ2-7, with D perhaps TRBD1 or TRBD2 (5 bases each). This CDR3 has 16 residues. Germline CDR1 reads SGHAT; CDR2 reads FQNNGV. Between the trimmed V and J ends, which lost 4 bases and 0 bases, there was a span of 16 bases. Together with reference TRBV11-2 and TRBJ2-7, the CDR3 gives the full variable domain: EAGVAQSPRYKIIEKRQSVAFWCNPISGHATLYWYQQILGQGPKLLIQFQNNGVVDDSQLPKDRFSAERLKGVDSTLKIQPAKLEDSAVYLCASSSNPGRGSYEQYFGPGTRLTVT.